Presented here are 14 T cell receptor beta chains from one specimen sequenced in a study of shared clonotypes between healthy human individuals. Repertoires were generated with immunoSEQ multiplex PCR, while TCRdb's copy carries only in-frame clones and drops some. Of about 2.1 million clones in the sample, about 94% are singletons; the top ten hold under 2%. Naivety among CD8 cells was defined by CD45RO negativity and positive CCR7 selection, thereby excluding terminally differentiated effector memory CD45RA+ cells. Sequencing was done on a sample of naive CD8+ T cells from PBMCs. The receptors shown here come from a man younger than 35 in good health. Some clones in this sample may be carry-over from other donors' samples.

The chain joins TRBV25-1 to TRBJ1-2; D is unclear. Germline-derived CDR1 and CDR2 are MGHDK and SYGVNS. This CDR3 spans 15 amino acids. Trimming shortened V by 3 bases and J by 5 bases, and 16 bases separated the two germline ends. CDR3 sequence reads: CASSEGEVGGYGYTF. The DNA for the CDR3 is TGTGCCAGCAGTGAGGGCGAGGTGGGAGGATATGGCTACACCTTC.

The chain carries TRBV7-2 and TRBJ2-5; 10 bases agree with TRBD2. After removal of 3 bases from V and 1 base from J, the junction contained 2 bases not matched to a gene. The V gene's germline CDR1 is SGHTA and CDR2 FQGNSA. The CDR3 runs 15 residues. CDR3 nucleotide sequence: TGTGCCAGCAGCTTTGTAGCGGGAGGCCAAGAGACCCAGTACTTC. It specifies CASSFVAGGQETQYF.

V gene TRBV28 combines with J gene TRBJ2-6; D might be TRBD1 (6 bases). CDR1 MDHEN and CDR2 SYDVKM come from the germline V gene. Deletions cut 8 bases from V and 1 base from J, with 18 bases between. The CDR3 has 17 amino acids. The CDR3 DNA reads TGTGCCAGCGGACATAGGACAGCACTTTCTGGGGCCAACGTCCTGACTTTC. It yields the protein CASGHRTALSGANVLTF.

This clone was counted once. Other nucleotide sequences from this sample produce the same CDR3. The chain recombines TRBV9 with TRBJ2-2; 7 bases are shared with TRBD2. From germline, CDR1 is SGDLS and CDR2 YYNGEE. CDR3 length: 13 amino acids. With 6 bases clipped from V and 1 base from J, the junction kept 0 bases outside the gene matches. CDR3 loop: CASTSGNTGELFF. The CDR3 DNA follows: TGTGCCAGCACTAGCGGGAACACCGGGGAGCTGTTTTTT.

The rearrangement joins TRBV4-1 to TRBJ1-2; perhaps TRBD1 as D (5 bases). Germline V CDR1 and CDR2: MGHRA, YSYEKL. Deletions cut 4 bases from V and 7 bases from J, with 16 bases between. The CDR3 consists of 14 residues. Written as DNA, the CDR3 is TGCGCCAGCAGCCCCGCCGGGGGGGTTGTTGGCTACACCTTC. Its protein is CASSPAGGVVGYTF.

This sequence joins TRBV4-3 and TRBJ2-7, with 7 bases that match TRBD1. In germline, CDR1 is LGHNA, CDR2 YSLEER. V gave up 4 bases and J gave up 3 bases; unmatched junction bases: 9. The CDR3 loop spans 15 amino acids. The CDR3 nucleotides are TGCGCCAGCAGCCTCGGCCGGACAGGATACTACGAGCAGTACTTC. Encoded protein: CASSLGRTGYYEQYF.

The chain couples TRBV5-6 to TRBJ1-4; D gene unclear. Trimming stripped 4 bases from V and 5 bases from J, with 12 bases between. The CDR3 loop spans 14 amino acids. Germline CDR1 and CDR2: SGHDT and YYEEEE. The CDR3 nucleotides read TGTGCCAGCAGCAGTCAAGACGGGAATGAAAAACTGTTTTTT. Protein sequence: CASSSQDGNEKLFF.

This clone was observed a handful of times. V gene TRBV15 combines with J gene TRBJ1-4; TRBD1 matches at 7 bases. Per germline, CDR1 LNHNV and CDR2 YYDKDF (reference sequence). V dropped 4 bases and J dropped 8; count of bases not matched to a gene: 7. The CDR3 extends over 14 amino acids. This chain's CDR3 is CATSNPDRTEKLFF. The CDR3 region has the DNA TGTGCCACCAGCAACCCGGACAGGACGGAAAAACTGTTTTTT.

The CDR3 loop is CAIRTPGYEQYF. CDR3 in DNA: TGTGCCATCAGGACCCCAGGGTACGAGCAGTACTTC. The chain uses TRBV10-3 and TRBJ2-5; maybe TRBD1 (5 bases). The J call may be in error: the DNA end matches TRBJ2-7 better. CDR3 length: 12 amino acids. Per germline, CDR1 ENHRY and CDR2 SYGVKD.

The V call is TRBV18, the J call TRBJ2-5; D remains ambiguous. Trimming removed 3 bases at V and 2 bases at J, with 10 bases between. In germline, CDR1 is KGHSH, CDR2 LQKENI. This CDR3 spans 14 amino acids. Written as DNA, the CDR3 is TGTGCCAGCTCACCTCAGAACAGTCAAGAGACCCAGTACTTC. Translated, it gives CASSPQNSQETQYF.

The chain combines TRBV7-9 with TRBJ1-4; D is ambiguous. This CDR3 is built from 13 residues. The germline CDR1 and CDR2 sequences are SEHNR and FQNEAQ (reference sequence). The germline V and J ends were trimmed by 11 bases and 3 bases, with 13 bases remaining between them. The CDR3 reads CALGGGANEKLFF. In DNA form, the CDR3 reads TGTGCCTTAGGAGGCGGTGCTAATGAAAAACTGTTTTTT.

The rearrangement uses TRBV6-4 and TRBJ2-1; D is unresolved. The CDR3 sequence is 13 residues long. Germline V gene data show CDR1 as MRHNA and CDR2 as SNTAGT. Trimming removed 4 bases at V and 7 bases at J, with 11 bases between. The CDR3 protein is CASSASRANEQFF. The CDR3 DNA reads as TGTGCCAGCAGTGCCAGCCGGGCGAATGAGCAGTTCTTC.

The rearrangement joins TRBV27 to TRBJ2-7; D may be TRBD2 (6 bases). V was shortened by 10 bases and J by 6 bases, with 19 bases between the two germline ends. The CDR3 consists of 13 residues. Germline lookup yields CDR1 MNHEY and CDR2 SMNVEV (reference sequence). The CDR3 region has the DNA TGTGCCACCACTCCTCGGGGGTTTGGCGAGCAGTACTTC. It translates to CATTPRGFGEQYF.

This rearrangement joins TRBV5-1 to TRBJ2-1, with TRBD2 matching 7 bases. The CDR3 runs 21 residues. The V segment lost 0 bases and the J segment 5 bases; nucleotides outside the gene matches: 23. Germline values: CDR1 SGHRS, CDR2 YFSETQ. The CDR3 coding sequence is TGCGCCAGCAGCTTGGTTGCCTTGGGGCCGATTAGGGGACTACCACACAATGAGCAGTTCTTC. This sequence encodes CASSLVALGPIRGLPHNEQFF.